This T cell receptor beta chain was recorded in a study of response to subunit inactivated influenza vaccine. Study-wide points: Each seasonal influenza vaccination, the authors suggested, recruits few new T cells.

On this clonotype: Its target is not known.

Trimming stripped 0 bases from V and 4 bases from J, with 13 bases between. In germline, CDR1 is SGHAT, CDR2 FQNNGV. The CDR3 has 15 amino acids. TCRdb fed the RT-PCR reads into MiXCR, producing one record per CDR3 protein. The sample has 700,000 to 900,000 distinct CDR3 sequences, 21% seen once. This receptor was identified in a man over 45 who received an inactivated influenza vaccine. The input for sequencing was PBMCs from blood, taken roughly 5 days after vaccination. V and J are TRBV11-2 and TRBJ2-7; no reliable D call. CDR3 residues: CASSLDQGRYYEQYF. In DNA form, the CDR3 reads TGTGCCAGCAGCTTAGATCAAGGCAGGTATTACGAGCAGTACTTC.